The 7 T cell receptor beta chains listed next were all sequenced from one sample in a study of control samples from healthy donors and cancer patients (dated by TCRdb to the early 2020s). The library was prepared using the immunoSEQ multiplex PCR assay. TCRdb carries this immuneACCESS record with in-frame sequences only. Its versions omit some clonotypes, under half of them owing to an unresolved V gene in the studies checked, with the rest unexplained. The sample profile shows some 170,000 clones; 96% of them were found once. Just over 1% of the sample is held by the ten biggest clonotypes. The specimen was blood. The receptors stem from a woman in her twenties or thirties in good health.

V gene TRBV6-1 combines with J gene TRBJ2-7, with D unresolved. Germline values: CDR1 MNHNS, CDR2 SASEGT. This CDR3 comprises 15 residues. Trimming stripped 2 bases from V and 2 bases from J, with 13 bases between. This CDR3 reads CASSEFVGGAYEQYF. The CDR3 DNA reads TGTGCCAGCAGTGAATTTGTCGGTGGGGCCTACGAGCAGTACTTC.

The CDR3 loop reads CATSRDRINTEAFF. DNA for the CDR3: TGTGCCACCAGCAGAGATCGAATTAACACTGAAGCTTTCTTT. This sequence joins TRBV15 and TRBJ1-1; the D is unclear. The CDR3 covers 14 residues. The V end lost 0 bases, the J end lost 2 bases, and 7 bases lay between the germline ends. Germline V gives CDR1 LNHNV, CDR2 YYDKDF (reference sequence).

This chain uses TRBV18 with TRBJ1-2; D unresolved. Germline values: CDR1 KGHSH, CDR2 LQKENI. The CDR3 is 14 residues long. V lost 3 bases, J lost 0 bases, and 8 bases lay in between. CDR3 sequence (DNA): TGTGCCAGCTCACCTGAAAGGCCTAACTATGGCTACACCTTC. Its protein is CASSPERPNYGYTF.

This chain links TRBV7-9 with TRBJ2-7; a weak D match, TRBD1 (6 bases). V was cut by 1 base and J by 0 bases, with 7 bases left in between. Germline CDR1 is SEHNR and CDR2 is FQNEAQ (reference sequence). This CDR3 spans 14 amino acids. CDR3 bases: TGTGCCAGCAGCTTAGAGGGACACTCCTACGAGCAGTACTTC. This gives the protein CASSLEGHSYEQYF.

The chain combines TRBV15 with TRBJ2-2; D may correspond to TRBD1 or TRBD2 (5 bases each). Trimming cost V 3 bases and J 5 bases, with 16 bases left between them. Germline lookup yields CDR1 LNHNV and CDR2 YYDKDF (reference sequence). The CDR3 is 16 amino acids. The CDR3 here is CATSSLQGWETGELFF. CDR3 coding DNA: TGTGCCACCAGCAGTTTGCAGGGTTGGGAGACCGGGGAGCTGTTTTTT.

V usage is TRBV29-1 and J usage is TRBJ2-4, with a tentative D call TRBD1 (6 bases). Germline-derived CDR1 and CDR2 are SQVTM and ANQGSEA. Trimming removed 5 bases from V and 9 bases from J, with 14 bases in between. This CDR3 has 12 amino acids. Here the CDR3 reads CSVRGGLGIQYF. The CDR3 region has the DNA TGCAGCGTTCGTGGGGGCTTGGGCATTCAGTACTTC.

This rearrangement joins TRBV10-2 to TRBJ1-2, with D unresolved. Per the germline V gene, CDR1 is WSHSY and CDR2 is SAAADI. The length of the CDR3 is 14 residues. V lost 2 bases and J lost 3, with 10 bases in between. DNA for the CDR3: TGCGCCAGCAGTGAGCAGTGGGCAGACTATGGCTACACCTTC. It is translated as CASSEQWADYGYTF.